The rows below give T cell receptor beta chains drawn from one sample of a study of technical replicates of blood from four donors. Assay: immunoSEQ multiplex PCR; the TCRdb copy retains only in-frame clones and omits some. The sample carries about 83,000 clones, roughly 90% recorded once. Material for sequencing was T cells isolated from PBMCs. The receptors stem from a human donor in good health. The CDR3 runs from the conserved cysteine through the conserved F or W. Each record gives: J gene, V gene, D gene, clone size, CDR3 protein, CDR3 DNA. D genes are given only for firm matches. Size tells how often a clone was seen (once, few, many) or the class of an expanded clone, and some rows leave it out.

>TRBJ1-2|TRBV5-1|-|-
CASSFRDHYGYTF
TGCGCCAGCAGCTTCCGGGATCACTATGGCTACACCTTC
>TRBJ2-5|TRBV7-3|TRBD2|once
CASSQTSSASGIGKETQYF
TGTGCCAGCAGTCAAACCTCGTCGGCTAGCGGGATAGGGAAAGAGACCCAGTACTTC
>TRBJ1-1|TRBV9|-|-
CASSVGGYTEAFF
TGTGCCAGCAGCGTAGGAGGGTACACTGAAGCTTTCTTT
>TRBJ2-1|TRBV29-1|TRBD2|-
CSIASGRGEDYNEQFF
TGCAGCATAGCTAGCGGGAGAGGGGAAGACTACAATGAGCAGTTCTTC
>TRBJ2-3|TRBV4-1|-|-
CASSRLPGDTQYF
TGCGCCAGCAGCCGTCTGCCCGGGGATACGCAGTATTTT
>TRBJ2-2|TRBV13|TRBD1|few
CASNVDRGHTGELFF
TGTGCCAGCAACGTGGACAGGGGGCATACCGGGGAGCTGTTTTTT
>TRBJ1-2|TRBV2|TRBD1|once
CASSRGQGLANYGYTF
TGTGCCAGCAGTCGGGGACAGGGACTAGCTAACTATGGCTACACCTTC
>TRBJ1-5|TRBV6-6|TRBD1|-
CASTYNRGLQPQHF
TGTGCCAGCACCTACAACAGGGGGCTTCAGCCCCAGCATTTT
>TRBJ2-1|TRBV9|TRBD1|-
CASSFRDRGLNEQFF
TGTGCCAGCAGCTTCCGGGACAGGGGTCTCAATGAGCAGTTCTTC
>TRBJ2-5|TRBV7-9|-|-
CASGALSQQETQYF
TGTGCCAGCGGGGCTCTTTCGCAGCAAGAGACCCAGTACTTC
>TRBJ1-2|TRBV7-2|TRBD1|-
CAGGTGGYGYTF
TGTGCCGGCGGTACAGGGGGCTATGGCTACACCTTC
>TRBJ2-7|TRBV5-1|TRBD1|-
CASGRTGDALDEQYF
TGCGCCAGCGGGAGGACAGGGGATGCGTTGGACGAGCAGTACTTC
>TRBJ1-5|TRBV7-6|-|-
CASSELLYQPQHF
TGTGCCAGCAGCGAACTGCTTTATCAGCCCCAGCATTTT
>TRBJ2-2|TRBV10-3|TRBD1|-
CAIRGQGHTGELFF
TGTGCCATCAGGGGACAGGGCCACACCGGGGAGCTGTTTTTT
>TRBJ2-7|TRBV5-6|-|few
CASSSGTREQYF
TGTGCCAGCAGCTCGGGGACACGGGAGCAGTACTTC
>TRBJ2-1|TRBV2|TRBD2|-
CASSGSAGDNEQFF
TGTGCCAGCAGTGGATCAGCGGGAGACAATGAGCAGTTCTTC
>TRBJ2-7|TRBV9|-|-
CASSVTDTNEQYF
TGTGCCAGCAGCGTAACGGACACAAACGAGCAGTACTTC